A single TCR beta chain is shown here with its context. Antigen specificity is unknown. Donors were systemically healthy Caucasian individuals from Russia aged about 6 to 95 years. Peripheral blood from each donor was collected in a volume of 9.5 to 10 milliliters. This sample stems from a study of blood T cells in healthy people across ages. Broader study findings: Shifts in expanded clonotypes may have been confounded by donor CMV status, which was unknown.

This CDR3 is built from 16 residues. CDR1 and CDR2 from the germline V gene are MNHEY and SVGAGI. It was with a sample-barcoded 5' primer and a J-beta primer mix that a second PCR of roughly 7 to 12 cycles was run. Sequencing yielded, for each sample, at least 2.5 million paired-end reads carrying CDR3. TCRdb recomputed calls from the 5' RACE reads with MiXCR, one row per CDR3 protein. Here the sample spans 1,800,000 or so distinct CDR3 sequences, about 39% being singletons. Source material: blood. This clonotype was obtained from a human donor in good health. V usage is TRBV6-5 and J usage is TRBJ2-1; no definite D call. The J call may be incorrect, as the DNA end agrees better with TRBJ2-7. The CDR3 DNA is TGTGCCAGCAGTTACGCGGCGAGCAACCTCTACAATGAGCAGTACTTC. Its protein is CASSYAASNLYNEQYF.